These T cell receptor beta chains were read from a single sample in a study of blood T cell repertoires in COVID-19. Repertoires were generated with immunoSEQ multiplex PCR, while TCRdb's copy carries only in-frame clones and drops some. The sample consists of 260,000 or so clones, 65% to 90% of them appearing once. Sequenced sample: peripheral blood. Receptors originate from a woman aged 70-85 years with acute or convalescent COVID-19. Each CDR3 is given with its conserved first and last residue. A D gene is named only where the DNA matches it firmly. For some rows the clone size is stated as once, few or many, or as a class when expanded; others skip it.

v_gene: TRBV14; j_gene: TRBJ1-6; abundance: .; d_gene: .; CDR3aa: CASSHTVSSYNSPLHF; CDR3nt: TGTGCCAGCAGCCATACAGTGAGCTCCTATAATTCACCCCTCCACTTT
v_gene: TRBV5-4; j_gene: TRBJ1-1; abundance: .; d_gene: TRBD1; CDR3aa: CASRDRWGAEAFF; CDR3nt: TGTGCCAGCAGGGACAGGTGGGGGGCTGAAGCTTTCTTT
v_gene: TRBV7-2; j_gene: TRBJ1-3; abundance: .; d_gene: .; CDR3aa: CASSPDSWAGNTIYF; CDR3nt: TGTGCCAGCAGCCCGGACTCCTGGGCTGGAAACACCATATATTTT
v_gene: TRBV2; j_gene: TRBJ1-2; abundance: few; d_gene: TRBD1; CDR3aa: CASSDTTGSGRGYTF; CDR3nt: TGTGCCAGCAGTGACACGACAGGGTCGGGTCGAGGCTACACCTTC
v_gene: TRBV19; j_gene: TRBJ1-1; abundance: few; d_gene: TRBD1; CDR3aa: CASSIPSGQLNTEAFF; CDR3nt: TGTGCCAGTAGTATCCCCTCGGGACAGTTAAACACTGAAGCTTTCTTT
v_gene: TRBV19; j_gene: TRBJ2-6; abundance: .; d_gene: TRBD1; CDR3aa: CASSVGQGYSGANVLTF; CDR3nt: TGTGCCAGTAGTGTGGGACAGGGATATTCTGGGGCCAACGTCCTGACTTTC
v_gene: TRBV7-2; j_gene: TRBJ1-1; abundance: .; d_gene: TRBD1; CDR3aa: CASSLGWDRANTEAFF; CDR3nt: TGTGCCAGCAGCTTAGGATGGGACAGGGCGAACACTGAAGCTTTCTTT
v_gene: TRBV9; j_gene: TRBJ1-2; abundance: .; d_gene: TRBD1; CDR3aa: CASSVGQGYGYTF; CDR3nt: TGTGCCAGCAGCGTGGGACAGGGTTATGGCTACACCTTC
v_gene: TRBV19; j_gene: TRBJ1-1; abundance: .; d_gene: TRBD1; CDR3aa: CASSRNRGEGEAFF; CDR3nt: TGTGCCAGTAGTCGCAACAGGGGAGAGGGTGAAGCTTTCTTT
v_gene: TRBV6-1; j_gene: TRBJ1-4; abundance: .; d_gene: .; CDR3aa: CASSEKGDGLATNEKLFF; CDR3nt: TGTGCCAGCAGTGAAAAAGGCGACGGACTTGCAACTAATGAAAAACTGTTTTTT
v_gene: TRBV2; j_gene: TRBJ1-2; abundance: .; d_gene: TRBD1; CDR3aa: CASSEPVTGSDGYTF; CDR3nt: TGTGCCAGCAGCGAACCCGTGACAGGGTCGGATGGCTACACCTTC
v_gene: TRBV2; j_gene: TRBJ1-5; abundance: .; d_gene: TRBD1; CDR3aa: CASSEWGQGANQPQHF; CDR3nt: TGTGCCAGCAGTGAATGGGGACAGGGGGCCAATCAGCCCCAGCATTTT